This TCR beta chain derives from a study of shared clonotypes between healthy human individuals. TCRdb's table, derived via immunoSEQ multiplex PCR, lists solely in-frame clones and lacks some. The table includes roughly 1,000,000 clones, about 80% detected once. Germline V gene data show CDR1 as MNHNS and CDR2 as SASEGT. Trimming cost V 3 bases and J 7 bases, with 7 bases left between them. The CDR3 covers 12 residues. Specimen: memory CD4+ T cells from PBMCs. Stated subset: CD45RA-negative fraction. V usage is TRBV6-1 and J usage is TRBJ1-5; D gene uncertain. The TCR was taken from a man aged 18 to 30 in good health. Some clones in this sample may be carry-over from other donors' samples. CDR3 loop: CASSDWLQPQHF. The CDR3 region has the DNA TGTGCCAGCAGTGATTGGTTGCAGCCCCAGCATTTT.